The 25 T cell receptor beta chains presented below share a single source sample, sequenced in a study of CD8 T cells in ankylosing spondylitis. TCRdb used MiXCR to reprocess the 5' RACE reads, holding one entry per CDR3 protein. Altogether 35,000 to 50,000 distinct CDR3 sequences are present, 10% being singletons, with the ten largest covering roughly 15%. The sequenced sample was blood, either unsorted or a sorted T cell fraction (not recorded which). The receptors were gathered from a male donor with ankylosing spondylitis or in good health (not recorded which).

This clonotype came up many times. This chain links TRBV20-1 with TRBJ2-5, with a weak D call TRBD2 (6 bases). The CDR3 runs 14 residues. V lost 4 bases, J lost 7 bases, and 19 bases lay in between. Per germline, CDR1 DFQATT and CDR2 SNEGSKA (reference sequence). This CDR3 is CSATPSGDFATQYF. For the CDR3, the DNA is TGCAGTGCTACCCCATCGGGGGATTTTGCGACCCAGTACTTC.

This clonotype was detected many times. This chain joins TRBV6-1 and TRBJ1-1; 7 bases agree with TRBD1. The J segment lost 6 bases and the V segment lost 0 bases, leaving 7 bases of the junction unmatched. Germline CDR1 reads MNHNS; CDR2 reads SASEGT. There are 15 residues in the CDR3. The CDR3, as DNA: TGTGCCAGCAGTGAAGCGAGGACAGGTCCCGCTGAAGCTTTCTTT. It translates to CASSEARTGPAEAFF.

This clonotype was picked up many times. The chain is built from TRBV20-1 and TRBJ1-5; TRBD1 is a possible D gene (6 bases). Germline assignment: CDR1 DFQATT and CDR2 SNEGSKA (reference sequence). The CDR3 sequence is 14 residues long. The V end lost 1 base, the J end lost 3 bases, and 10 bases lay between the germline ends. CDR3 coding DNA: TGCAGTGCTAGAGGTCGGACAGTCAATCAGCCCCAGCATTTT. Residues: CSARGRTVNQPQHF.

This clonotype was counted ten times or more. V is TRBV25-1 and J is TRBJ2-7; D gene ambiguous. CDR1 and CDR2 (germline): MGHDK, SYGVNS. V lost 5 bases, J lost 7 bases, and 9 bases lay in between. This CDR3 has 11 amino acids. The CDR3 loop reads CASSFSGEQYF. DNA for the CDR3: TGTGCCAGCAGTTTCTCCGGGGAGCAGTACTTC.

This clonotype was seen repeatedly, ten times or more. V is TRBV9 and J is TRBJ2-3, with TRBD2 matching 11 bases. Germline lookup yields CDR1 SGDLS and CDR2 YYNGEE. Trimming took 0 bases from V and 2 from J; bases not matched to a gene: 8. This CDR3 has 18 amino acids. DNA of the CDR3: TGTGCCAGCAGCGTAGACGAGACTAGCGGGGACACCACAGATACGCAGTATTTT. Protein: CASSVDETSGDTTDTQYF.

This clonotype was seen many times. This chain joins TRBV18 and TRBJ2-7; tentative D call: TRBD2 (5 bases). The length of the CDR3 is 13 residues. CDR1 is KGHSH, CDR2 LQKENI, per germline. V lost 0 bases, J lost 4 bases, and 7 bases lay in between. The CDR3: CASSPPTGYEQYF. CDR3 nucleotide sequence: TGTGCCAGCTCACCACCCACGGGATACGAGCAGTACTTC.

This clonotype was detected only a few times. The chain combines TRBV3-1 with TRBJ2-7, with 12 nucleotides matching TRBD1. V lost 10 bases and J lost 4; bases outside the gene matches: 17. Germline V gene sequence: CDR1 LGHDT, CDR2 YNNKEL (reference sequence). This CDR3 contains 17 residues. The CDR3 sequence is CATCQGPWGQGAYEQYF. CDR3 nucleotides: TGTGCCACCTGCCAAGGCCCATGGGGACAGGGGGCTTACGAGCAGTACTTC.

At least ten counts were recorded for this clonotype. CDR3 sequence: CASSAGQGATEAFF. In DNA, the CDR3 is TGCGCCAGCAGCGCGGGACAGGGGGCCACTGAAGCTTTCTTT. This chain joins TRBV5-1 and TRBJ1-1; 12 bases map to TRBD1. Germline V gene data show CDR1 as SGHRS and CDR2 as YFSETQ. V trimming: 4 bases; J trimming: 4 bases; junction bases outside the gene matches: 2. The CDR3 contains 14 residues.

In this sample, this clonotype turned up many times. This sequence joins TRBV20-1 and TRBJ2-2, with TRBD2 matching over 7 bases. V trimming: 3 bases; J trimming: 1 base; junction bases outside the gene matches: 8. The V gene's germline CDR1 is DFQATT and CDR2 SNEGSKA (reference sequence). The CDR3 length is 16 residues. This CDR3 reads CSASPPSGGNTGELFF. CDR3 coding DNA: TGCAGTGCTAGCCCTCCTTCGGGGGGGAACACCGGGGAGCTGTTTTTT.

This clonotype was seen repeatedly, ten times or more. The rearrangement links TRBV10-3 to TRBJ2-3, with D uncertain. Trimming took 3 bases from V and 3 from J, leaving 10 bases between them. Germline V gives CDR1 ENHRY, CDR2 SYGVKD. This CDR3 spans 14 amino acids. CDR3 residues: CAISERAQTDTQYF. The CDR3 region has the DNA TGTGCCATCAGTGAAAGGGCCCAAACAGATACGCAGTATTTT.

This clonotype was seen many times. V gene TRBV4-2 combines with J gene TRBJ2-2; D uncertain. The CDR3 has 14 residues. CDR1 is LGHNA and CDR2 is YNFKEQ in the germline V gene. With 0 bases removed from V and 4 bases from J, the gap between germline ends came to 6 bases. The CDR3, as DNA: TGTGCCAGCAGCCAAGAAAAGGCCACCGGGGAGCTGTTTTTT. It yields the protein CASSQEKATGELFF.

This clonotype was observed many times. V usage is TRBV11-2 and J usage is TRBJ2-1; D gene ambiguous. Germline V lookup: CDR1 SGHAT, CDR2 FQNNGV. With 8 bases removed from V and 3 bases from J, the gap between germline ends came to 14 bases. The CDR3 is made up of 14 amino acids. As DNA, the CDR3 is TGTGCCAGCCTCCTAGGTTTCGGCTACAATGAGCAGTTCTTC. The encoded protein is CASLLGFGYNEQFF.

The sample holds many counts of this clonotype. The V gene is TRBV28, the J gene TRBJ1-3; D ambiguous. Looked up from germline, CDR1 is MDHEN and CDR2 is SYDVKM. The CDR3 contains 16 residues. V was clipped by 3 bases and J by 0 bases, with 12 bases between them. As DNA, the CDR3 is TGTGCCAGCAGTTTCAGGCGGCGCGTCTCTGGAAACACCATATATTTT. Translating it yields CASSFRRRVSGNTIYF. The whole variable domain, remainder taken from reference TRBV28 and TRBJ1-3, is DVKVTQSSRYLVKRTGEKVFLECVQDMDHENMFWYRQDPGLGLRLIYFSYDVKMKEKGDIPEGYSVSREKKERFSLILESASTNQTSMYLCASSFRRRVSGNTIYFGEGSWLTVV.

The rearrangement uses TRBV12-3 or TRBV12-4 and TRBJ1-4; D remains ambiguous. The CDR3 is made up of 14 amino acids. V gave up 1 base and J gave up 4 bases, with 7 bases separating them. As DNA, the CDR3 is TGTGCCAGCAGTTTAGGGGGTGGTAATGAAAAACTGTTTTTT. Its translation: CASSLGGGNEKLFF.

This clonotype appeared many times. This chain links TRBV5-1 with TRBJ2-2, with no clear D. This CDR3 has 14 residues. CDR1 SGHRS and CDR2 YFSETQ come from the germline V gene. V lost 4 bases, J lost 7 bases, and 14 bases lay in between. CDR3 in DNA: TGCGCCAGCAGCCCCTCGGGTAGTGGCGGGGAGCTGTTTTTT. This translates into CASSPSGSGGELFF.

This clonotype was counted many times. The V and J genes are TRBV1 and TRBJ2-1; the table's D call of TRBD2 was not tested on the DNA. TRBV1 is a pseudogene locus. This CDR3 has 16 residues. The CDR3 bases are TGCACCAGCAGCCAAGATCAGAGCGGGAGAAGGAATGAGCAGTTCTTC. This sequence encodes CTSSQDQSGRRNEQFF.

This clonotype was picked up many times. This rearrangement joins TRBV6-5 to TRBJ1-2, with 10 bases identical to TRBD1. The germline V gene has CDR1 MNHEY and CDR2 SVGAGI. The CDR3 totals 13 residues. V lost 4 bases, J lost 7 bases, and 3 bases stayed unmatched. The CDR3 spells CASSLTGGVGYTF. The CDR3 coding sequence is TGTGCCAGCAGTTTGACAGGGGGCGTTGGCTACACCTTC.

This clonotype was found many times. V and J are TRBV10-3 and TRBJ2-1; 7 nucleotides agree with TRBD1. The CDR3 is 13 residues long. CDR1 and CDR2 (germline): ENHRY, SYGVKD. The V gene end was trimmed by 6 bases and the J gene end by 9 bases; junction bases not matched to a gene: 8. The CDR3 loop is CAISGTPGGEQFF. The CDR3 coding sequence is TGTGCCATCAGCGGGACCCCAGGGGGTGAGCAGTTCTTC.

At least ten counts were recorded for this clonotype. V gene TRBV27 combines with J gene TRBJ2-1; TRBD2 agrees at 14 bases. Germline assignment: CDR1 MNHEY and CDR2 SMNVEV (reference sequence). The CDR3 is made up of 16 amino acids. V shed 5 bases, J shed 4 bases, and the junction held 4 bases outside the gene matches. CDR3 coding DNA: TGTGCCAGCAGTCCCGGGACTAGCGGGAGATACAATGAGCAGTTCTTC. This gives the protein CASSPGTSGRYNEQFF.

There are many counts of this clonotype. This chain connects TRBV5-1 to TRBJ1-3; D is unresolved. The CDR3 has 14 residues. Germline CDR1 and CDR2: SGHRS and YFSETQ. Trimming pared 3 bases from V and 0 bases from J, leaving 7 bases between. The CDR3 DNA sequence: TGCGCCAGCAGCTCGACTGACTCTGGAAACACCATATATTTT. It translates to CASSSTDSGNTIYF.

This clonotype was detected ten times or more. The CDR3 is CASSRDEGNTIYF. In nucleotides, the CDR3 is TGTGCCAGCAGTCGTGACGAGGGAAACACCATATATTTT. The chain employs TRBV3-1 and TRBJ1-3; D ambiguous. Deletions cut 6 bases from V and 4 bases from J, with 10 bases between. The V gene's germline CDR1 is LGHDT and CDR2 YNNKEL (reference sequence). The CDR3 length is 13 residues.

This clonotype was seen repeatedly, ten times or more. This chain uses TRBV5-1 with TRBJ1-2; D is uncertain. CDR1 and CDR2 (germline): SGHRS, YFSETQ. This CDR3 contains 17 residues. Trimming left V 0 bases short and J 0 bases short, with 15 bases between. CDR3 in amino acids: CASSLVGGPQANYGYTF. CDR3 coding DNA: TGCGCCAGCAGCTTGGTGGGTGGGCCTCAAGCTAACTATGGCTACACCTTC.

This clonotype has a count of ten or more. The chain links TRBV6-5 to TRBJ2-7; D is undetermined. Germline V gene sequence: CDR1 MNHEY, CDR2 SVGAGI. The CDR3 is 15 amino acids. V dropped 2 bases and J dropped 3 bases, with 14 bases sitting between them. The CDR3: CASSYNSLSFYEQYF. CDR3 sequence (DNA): TGTGCCAGCAGTTACAACAGCCTTTCTTTCTACGAGCAGTACTTC.

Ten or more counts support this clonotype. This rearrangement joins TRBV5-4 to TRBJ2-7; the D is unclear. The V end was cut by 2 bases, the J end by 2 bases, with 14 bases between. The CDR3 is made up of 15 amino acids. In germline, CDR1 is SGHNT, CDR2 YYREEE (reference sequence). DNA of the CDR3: TGTGCCAGCAGCTTTACTTCGGCAGGACCCTACGAGCAGTACTTC. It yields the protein CASSFTSAGPYEQYF.

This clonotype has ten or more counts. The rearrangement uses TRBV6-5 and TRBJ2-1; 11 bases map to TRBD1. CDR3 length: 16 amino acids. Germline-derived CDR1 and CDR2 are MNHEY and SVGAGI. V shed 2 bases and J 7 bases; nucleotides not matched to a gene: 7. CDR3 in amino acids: CASSYGQGALRNEQFF. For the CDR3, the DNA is TGTGCCAGCAGTTACGGACAGGGGGCTCTGAGAAATGAGCAGTTCTTC.